This TCR beta chain appears in the sequencing data of a study of cytotoxic CD8 clonotypes in ibrutinib-treated CLL. As for the study in general: It was after a median about 11 months of treatment, range 6 to 36, that response samples were taken.

Study-wide results and caveats: Against age-matched healthy donors, baseline clonality ran higher and tracked circulating CD8+ T-cell counts.

Sequencing used immunoSEQ multiplex PCR; TCRdb keeps in-frame clones, though not all of them. The repertoire has approximately 120,000 clones, more than 55% of them found once; the top ten carry about 40%. Concerning this clone: Its antigen is still unknown.

Roughly 2.2 micrograms of genomic DNA (from cryopreserved PBMCs) were used for TCR beta libraries. The specimen comprised PBMCs, sampled after 24 months of ibrutinib treatment. This TCR came from a human donor with chronic lymphocytic leukemia.

CDR3 in amino acids: CASSFRSSGTFPDEQYF. The CDR3 bases are TGCGCCAGCAGCTTTCGATCCTCCGGGACATTTCCGGACGAGCAGTACTTC. V gene TRBV5-1 combines with J gene TRBJ2-7; maybe TRBD1 (6 bases). Trimming took 2 bases from V and 5 from J, leaving 23 bases between them. The length of the CDR3 is 17 residues. Germline CDR1 is SGHRS and CDR2 is YFSETQ.